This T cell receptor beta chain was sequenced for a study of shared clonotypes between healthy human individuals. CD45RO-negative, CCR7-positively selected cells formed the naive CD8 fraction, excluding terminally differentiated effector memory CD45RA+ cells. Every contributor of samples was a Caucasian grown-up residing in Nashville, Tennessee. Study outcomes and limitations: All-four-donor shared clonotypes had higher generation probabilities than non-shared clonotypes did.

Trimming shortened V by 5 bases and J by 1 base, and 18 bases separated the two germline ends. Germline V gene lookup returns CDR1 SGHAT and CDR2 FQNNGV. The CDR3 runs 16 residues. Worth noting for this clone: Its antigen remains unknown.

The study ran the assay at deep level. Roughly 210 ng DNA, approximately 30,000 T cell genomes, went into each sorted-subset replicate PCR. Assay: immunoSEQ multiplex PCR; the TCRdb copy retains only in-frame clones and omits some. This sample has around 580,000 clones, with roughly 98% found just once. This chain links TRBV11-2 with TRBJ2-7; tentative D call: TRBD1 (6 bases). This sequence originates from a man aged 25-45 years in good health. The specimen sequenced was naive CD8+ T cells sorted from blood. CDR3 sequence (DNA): TGTGCCAGCAGCCCCTGGGACACCGAGGGTTCCTACGAGCAGTACTTC. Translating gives CASSPWDTEGSYEQYF.